This T cell receptor beta chain was profiled in a study of T cell responses to AZD1222 COVID-19 vaccine. Study-level points and caveats: The donor cohort was predominantly white British with a female majority, and clonal diversity may have been underestimated. Close to half of all spike-specific TCRs reportedly target regions of the variants that are unmutated.

V lost 0 bases to trimming and J lost 13 bases, with 15 bases between them. Germline assignment: CDR1 GTSNPN and CDR2 SVGIG (reference sequence). The CDR3 has 12 residues. Produced via immunoSEQ multiplex PCR; TCRdb's table is partial and in-frame only. This sample yields under 150,000 clones, of which around 93% are seen a single time; about 1.1% belongs to the top ten. Of note for this clone: What it binds is unknown.

The chain links TRBV30 to TRBJ1-2; maybe TRBD1 (5 bases). The material sequenced was peripheral blood, taken on day 0 of AZD1222 vaccination. The source is an adult in good health. CDR3 coding DNA: TGTGCCTGGAGTGTGGCGGGACCGCATACCACCTTC. Translating it yields CAWSVAGPHTTF. Drawing the rest from reference TRBV30 and TRBJ1-2, the complete variable domain is SQTIHQWPATLVQPVGSPLSLECTVEGTSNPNLYWYRQAAGRGLQLLFYSVGIGQISSEVPQNLSASRPQDRQFILSSKKLLLSDSGFYLCAWSVAGPHTTFGSGTRLTVV.